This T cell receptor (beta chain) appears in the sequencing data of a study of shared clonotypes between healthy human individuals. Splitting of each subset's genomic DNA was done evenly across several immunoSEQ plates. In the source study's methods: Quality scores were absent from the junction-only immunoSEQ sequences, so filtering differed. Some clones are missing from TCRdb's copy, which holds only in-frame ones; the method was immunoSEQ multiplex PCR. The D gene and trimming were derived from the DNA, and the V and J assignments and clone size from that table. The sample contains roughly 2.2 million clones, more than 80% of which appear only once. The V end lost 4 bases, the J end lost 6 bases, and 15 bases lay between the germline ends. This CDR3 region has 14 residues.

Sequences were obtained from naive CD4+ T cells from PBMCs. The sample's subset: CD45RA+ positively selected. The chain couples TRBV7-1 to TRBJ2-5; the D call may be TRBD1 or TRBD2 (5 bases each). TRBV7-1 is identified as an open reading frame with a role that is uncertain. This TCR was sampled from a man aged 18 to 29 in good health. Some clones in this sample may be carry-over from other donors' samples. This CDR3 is CASSLVIWDQTQYF. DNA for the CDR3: TGTGCCAGCAGCTTAGTAATCTGGGACCAGACCCAGTACTTC.